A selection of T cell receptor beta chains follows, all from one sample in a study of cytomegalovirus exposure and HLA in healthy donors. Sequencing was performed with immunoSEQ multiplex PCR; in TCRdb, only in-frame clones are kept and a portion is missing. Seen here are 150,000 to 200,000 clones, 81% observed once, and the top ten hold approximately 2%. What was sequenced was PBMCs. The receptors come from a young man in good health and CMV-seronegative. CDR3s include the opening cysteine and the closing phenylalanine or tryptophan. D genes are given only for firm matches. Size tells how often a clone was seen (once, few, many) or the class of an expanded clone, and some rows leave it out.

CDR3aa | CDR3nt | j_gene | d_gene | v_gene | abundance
CSASQGVEAFF | TGCAGTGCTAGCCAGGGGGTTGAAGCTTTCTTT | TRBJ1-1 | TRBD1 | TRBV20-1 | few
CASSPADFYNYNEQFF | TGTGCCAGCAGCCCCGCGGACTTTTATAACTACAATGAGCAGTTCTTC | TRBJ2-1 | . | TRBV21-1 | once
CASSFPGGGNYEQYF | TGCGCCAGCAGTTTCCCCGGGGGGGGTAACTACGAGCAGTACTTC | TRBJ2-7 | TRBD2 | TRBV5-1 | few
CASSSAGGAELFF | TGCGCCAGCAGCTCGGCGGGGGGCGCGGAGCTGTTTTTT | TRBJ2-2 | TRBD2 | TRBV5-1 | once
CASSFDGTMTDTQYF | TGTGCCAGCAGTTTCGACGGGACTATGACAGATACGCAGTATTTT | TRBJ2-3 | TRBD2 | TRBV6-6 | .
CSTRQGGGEQYF | TGCAGCACCAGACAGGGGGGGGGCGAGCAGTACTTC | TRBJ2-7 | TRBD1 | TRBV29-1 | few
CALGSRGEQFF | TGTGCTCTTGGGTCCCGCGGTGAGCAGTTCTTC | TRBJ2-1 | . | TRBV7-7 | .
CASSSSENYGYTF | TGTGCCAGCAGCTCGTCAGAAAACTATGGCTACACCTTC | TRBJ1-2 | . | TRBV7-9 | .
CASSYRGITGTDTQYF | TGTGCCAGCAGTTACCGGGGGATAACTGGGACAGATACGCAGTATTTT | TRBJ2-3 | . | TRBV6-5 | .
CASSVDLGQGDYEQYF | TGTGCCAGCAGCGTAGATTTGGGACAGGGTGACTACGAGCAGTACTTC | TRBJ2-7 | TRBD1 | TRBV9 | .
CASSQKYRDHTEAFF | TGCGCCAGCAGCCAAAAGTACAGAGACCACACTGAAGCTTTCTTT | TRBJ1-1 | . | TRBV4-3 | .
CAITGCQGLESGANVLTF | TGCGCCATAACTGGATGCCAGGGCCTGGAGTCTGGGGCCAACGTCCTGACTTTC | TRBJ2-6 | . | TRBV23-1 | .
CASSIGGGYPEAFF | TGTGCCAGTAGTATAGGTGGAGGGTACCCTGAAGCTTTCTTT | TRBJ1-1 | . | TRBV19 | once
CASSPSGTLQETQYF | TGCGCCAGCAGCCCGTCCGGGACACTCCAAGAGACCCAGTACTTC | TRBJ2-5 | . | TRBV5-1 | .
CASSQDVLGGVDEKLFF | TGCGCCAGCAGCCAAGATGTCTTAGGCGGGGTTGATGAAAAACTGTTTTTT | TRBJ1-4 | . | TRBV4-3 | .
CASNRLEGNEQFF | TGTGCCAGCAATCGGCTAGAGGGCAATGAGCAGTTCTTC | TRBJ2-1 | . | TRBV2 | few
CATRDGGMSSPLHF | TGTGCCACCAGGGACGGGGGAATGAGTTCACCCCTCCACTTT | TRBJ1-6 | . | TRBV15 | few
CASSQLDSRLEGYNEQFF | TGCGCCAGCAGTCAGTTAGATTCGAGACTAGAGGGGTACAATGAGCAGTTCTTC | TRBJ2-1 | . | TRBV23-1 | .
CASKENRGANEKLFF | TGTGCCAGCAAGGAAAACAGGGGAGCTAATGAAAAACTGTTTTTT | TRBJ1-4 | TRBD1 | TRBV28 | .
CASSLAPGTSGSQETQYF | TGTGCCAGCAGCTTAGCCCCGGGGACTAGCGGGAGCCAAGAGACCCAGTACTTC | TRBJ2-5 | TRBD2 | TRBV11-2 | .
CASSLGTGIYEQYF | TGTGCCAGCAGCTTAGGGACAGGGATTTACGAGCAGTACTTC | TRBJ2-7 | TRBD1 | TRBV11-2 | few
CASSLAGNSYNEQFF | TGTGCCAGCAGTTTAGCGGGGAACTCCTACAATGAGCAGTTCTTC | TRBJ2-1 | . | TRBV28 | .
CASSAAGVPYNEQFF | TGTGCTAGCAGCGCGGCGGGAGTTCCCTACAATGAGCAGTTCTTC | TRBJ2-1 | TRBD2 | TRBV7-7 | .
CASSLGTTDEQFF | TGTGCTAGCAGCCTCGGGACTACGGATGAGCAGTTCTTC | TRBJ2-1 | TRBD2 | TRBV7-7 | .
CASSLFRDRVTGGYTF | TGTGCCAGCAGCTTGTTCCGGGACAGGGTCACGGGTGGCTACACCTTC | TRBJ1-2 | TRBD1 | TRBV5-5 | .
CASSLLAGGPDEQFF | TGTGCCAGCAGCTTGTTAGCGGGGGGGCCGGATGAGCAGTTCTTC | TRBJ2-1 | TRBD2 | TRBV7-2 | few
CASSIPGHSTDTQYF | TGTGCCAGTAGTATACCCGGACACTCCACAGATACGCAGTATTTT | TRBJ2-3 | . | TRBV19 | .
CASGRDRSSYEQYF | TGTGCCAGTGGACGGGACAGGAGCTCCTACGAGCAGTACTTC | TRBJ2-7 | TRBD1 | TRBV19 | .
CASSLTIMGQGTNVLTF | TGTGCCAGCAGTCTAACCATTATGGGACAGGGGACCAACGTCCTGACTTTC | TRBJ2-6 | TRBD1 | TRBV28 | .
CASSLMFRGRRNEQYF | TGTGCCAGCAGTTTAATGTTCCGGGGAAGGAGGAACGAGCAGTACTTC | TRBJ2-7 | . | TRBV28 | few
CAWTHRGGNQPQHF | TGTGCCTGGACCCACAGGGGCGGCAATCAGCCCCAGCATTTT | TRBJ1-5 | TRBD1 | TRBV30 | .
CAWSAGGGVQPQHF | TGTGCCTGGAGTGCAGGGGGCGGGGTTCAGCCCCAGCATTTT | TRBJ1-5 | TRBD1 | TRBV30 | .
CASSARAGNNYGYTF | TGTGCCAGCAGCGCCCGGGCAGGGAATAACTATGGCTACACCTTC | TRBJ1-2 | . | TRBV7-2 | .
CASSSPGWKTAGTSGTSYNEQFF | TGTGCCAGCAGCTCCCCAGGATGGAAGACAGCAGGGACTAGCGGGACCTCCTACAATGAGCAGTTCTTC | TRBJ2-1 | TRBD2 | TRBV9 | .
CASSLAMNTEAFF | TGTGCCAGCAGCTTAGCCATGAACACTGAAGCTTTCTTT | TRBJ1-1 | . | TRBV7-9 | .
CASSLALGGTGTEAFF | TGTGCCAGCAGCTTAGCGTTAGGAGGGACGGGCACTGAAGCTTTCTTT | TRBJ1-1 | . | TRBV7-2 | few
CASSQTGTGLETQYF | TGTGCCAGTAGCCAAACCGGGACAGGGCTGGAGACCCAGTACTTC | TRBJ2-5 | TRBD1 | TRBV19 | .
CASSHLTGGNTEAFF | TGTGCCAGCAGCCACTTGACAGGGGGAAACACTGAAGCTTTCTTT | TRBJ1-1 | TRBD1 | TRBV27 | once
CASSLGAPYEQYF | TGTGCCAGCAGTTTGGGGGCCCCCTACGAGCAGTACTTC | TRBJ2-7 | . | TRBV27 | .
CASMGQADSYNEQFF | TGTGCCAGCATGGGGCAGGCGGACAGTTACAATGAGCAGTTCTTC | TRBJ2-1 | . | TRBV7-2 | .
CASSLDINQPQHF | TGTGCCAGCAGCTTGGACATCAATCAGCCCCAGCATTTT | TRBJ1-5 | . | TRBV5-4 | few
CASSVSSYPGRGYEQYF | TGTGCCAGCAGCGTTTCCTCCTACCCTGGAAGGGGCTACGAGCAGTACTTC | TRBJ2-7 | . | TRBV9 | .
CASGYDWGEGPDTQYF | TGTGCCAGCGGCTATGACTGGGGGGAGGGCCCAGATACGCAGTATTTT | TRBJ2-3 | TRBD2 | TRBV28 | .
CASSLQGYNSPLHF | TGTGCCAGCAGTTTACAGGGGTATAATTCACCCCTCCACTTT | TRBJ1-6 | TRBD1 | TRBV6-5 | .
CASSIASGGLYEQYF | TGTGCCAGTAGTATAGCTAGCGGGGGACTCTACGAGCAGTACTTC | TRBJ2-7 | TRBD2 | TRBV19 | .
CASSFGPGYEQYF | TGTGCCAGCAGTTTCGGGCCGGGGTACGAGCAGTACTTC | TRBJ2-7 | . | TRBV27 | few
CASSPLATSTDTQYF | TGTGCCAGCAGCCCCCTAGCGACTAGCACAGATACGCAGTATTTT | TRBJ2-3 | . | TRBV14 | few
CAWSTLSSNEQFF | TGTGCCTGGAGTACCCTTAGTTCCAATGAGCAGTTCTTC | TRBJ2-1 | . | TRBV30 | .
CASSLKGGSQAFF | TGTGCCAGCAGCCTAAAGGGCGGGTCCCAAGCTTTCTTT | TRBJ1-1 | . | TRBV11-3 | .
CANLKPLQGGPNSGNTIYF | TGCGCGAACCTTAAACCTTTACAGGGGGGGCCTAACTCTGGAAACACCATATATTTT | TRBJ1-3 | TRBD1 | TRBV10-3 | .
CASTQPQQGAEKLFF | TGTGCCAGCACCCAACCCCAACAGGGGGCGGAAAAACTGTTTTTT | TRBJ1-4 | TRBD1 | TRBV28 | .
CASRGHLNTEAFF | TGTGCCAGCAGGGGACACTTGAACACTGAAGCTTTCTTT | TRBJ1-1 | . | TRBV6-1 | .
CASSTHPSSWTGHYEQYF | TGTGCCAGCAGCACCCACCCTAGTTCCTGGACAGGGCACTACGAGCAGTACTTC | TRBJ2-7 | TRBD1 | TRBV11-2 | .
CASSQEEWSEAFF | TGTGCCAGCAGCCAAGAGGAATGGAGTGAGGCTTTCTTT | TRBJ1-1 | . | TRBV4-2 | once
CASRSAGDMYEQYF | TGCGCCAGCAGGTCGGCAGGGGATATGTACGAGCAGTACTTC | TRBJ2-7 | . | TRBV10-2 | .
CASSLLIGFYSETQYF | TGTGCCAGCAGCTTGCTTATTGGTTTCTACTCCGAGACCCAGTACTTC | TRBJ2-5 | . | TRBV5-6 | .
CAISEGGSPLHF | TGTGCCATCAGTGAAGGGGGTTCACCCCTCCACTTT | TRBJ1-6 | . | TRBV10-3 | .
CASSEARGANQPQHF | TGTGCCAGCAGTGAAGCCAGGGGGGCCAATCAGCCCCAGCATTTT | TRBJ1-5 | TRBD1 | TRBV2 | .
CASSPGTGYNYEQYF | TGTGCCAGCAGCCCTGGGACAGGCTATAACTACGAGCAGTACTTC | TRBJ2-7 | TRBD1 | TRBV13 | .
CASSFGGGGYNEQFF | TGTGCCAGCAGCTTTGGCGGGGGGGGGTACAATGAGCAGTTCTTC | TRBJ2-1 | TRBD2 | TRBV11-2 | few